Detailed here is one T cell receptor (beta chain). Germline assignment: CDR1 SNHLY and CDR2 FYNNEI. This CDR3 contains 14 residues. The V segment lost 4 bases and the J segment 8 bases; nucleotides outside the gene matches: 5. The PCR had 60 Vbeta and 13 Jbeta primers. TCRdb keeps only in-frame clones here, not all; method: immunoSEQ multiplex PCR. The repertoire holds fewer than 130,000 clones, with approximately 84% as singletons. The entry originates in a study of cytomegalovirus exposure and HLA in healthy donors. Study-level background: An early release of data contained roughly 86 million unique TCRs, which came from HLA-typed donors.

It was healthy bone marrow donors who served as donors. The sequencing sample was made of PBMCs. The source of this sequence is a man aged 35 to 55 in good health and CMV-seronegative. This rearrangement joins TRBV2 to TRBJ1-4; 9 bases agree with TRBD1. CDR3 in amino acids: CASSGGDRAEKLFF. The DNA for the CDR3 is TGTGCCAGCAGTGGGGGGGACAGGGCAGAAAAACTGTTTTTT.